This T cell receptor beta chain was sequenced for a study of PD-L1 blockade in urothelial cancer. This clone occurred a few times. Different DNA sequences within this sample yield the same CDR3. Sequencing used immunoSEQ multiplex PCR; TCRdb keeps in-frame clones, though not all of them. The sample includes about 21,000 clones, roughly 90% seen only once; the top ten take more than 15%. V gave up 0 bases and J gave up 0 bases, with 7 bases separating them. This CDR3 region has 16 residues. The germline CDR1 and CDR2 sequences are SGHKS and YYEKEE (reference sequence). This clonotype was obtained from a woman aged 55-69 years with urothelial cancer. The source material was PBMCs, sampled around atezolizumab (anti-PD-L1) treatment. The rearrangement links TRBV5-5 to TRBJ2-6, with D possibly TRBD1 on 5 matching bases. The CDR3, as DNA: TGTGCCAGCAGCTTGGATACAGGCTCTGGGGCCAACGTCCTGACTTTC. Residues: CASSLDTGSGANVLTF. The full variable domain, in which reference TRBV5-5 and TRBJ2-6 provide the parts outside the CDR3, is DAGVTQSPTHLIKTRGQQVTLRCSPISGHKSVSWYQQVLGQGPQFIFQYYEKEERGRGNFPDRFSARQFPNYSSELNVNALLLGDSALYLCASSLDTGSGANVLTFGAGSRLTVL.